A selection of T cell receptor beta chains follows, all from one sample in a study of identical twins. TCRdb re-called the 5' RACE reads with MiXCR, one entry per CDR3 protein. The data hold 550,000 to 700,000 distinct CDR3 sequences, with around 20% observed a single time. These records were also assigned to another study, of T cells expressing NK-cell markers.

The sample was PBMCs. Receptors originate from a woman aged 18-29 years in good health. CDR3s include the opening cysteine and the closing phenylalanine or tryptophan. Fields, in order: J gene, D gene, CDR3 length, V gene, clone size, CDR3 protein, CDR3 DNA. D genes are given only for firm matches. Where a row states a size, it is once, few, many or the class of an expanded clone; other rows omit it.

TRBJ2-7,-,15,TRBV2,-,CASSKGQLQPYEQYF,TGTGCCAGCAGTAAAGGACAGCTGCAACCCTACGAGCAGTACTTC
TRBJ2-7,-,14,TRBV12-3/TRBV12-4,few,CASSTDTRSSEQYF,TGTGCCAGCAGCACTGACACAAGGAGCTCCGAGCAGTACTTC
TRBJ1-1,TRBD1,18,TRBV6-2/TRBV6-3,-,CASSYDRGMTLMNTEAFF,TGTGCCAGCAGTTACGACAGGGGGATGACACTTATGAACACTGAAGCTTTCTTT
TRBJ2-1,-,15,TRBV5-1,-,CASSFSVSLVGEQFF,TGCGCCAGCAGCTTTAGCGTGAGCTTAGTAGGGGAGCAGTTCTTC
TRBJ1-1,TRBD1,22,TRBV11-1,-,CASSLARTLYRGLNGMNTEAFF,TGTGCCAGCAGCTTAGCTCGAACACTCTACAGGGGGCTGAATGGCATGAACACTGAAGCTTTCTTT
TRBJ2-5,TRBD1,14,TRBV29-1,few,CSVGAGGTLETQYF,TGCAGCGTTGGGGCAGGGGGCACGTTGGAGACCCAGTACTTC
TRBJ1-1,-,14,TRBV5-1,few,CASSAGHRRTEAFF,TGCGCCAGCAGCGCGGGACACAGAAGGACTGAAGCTTTCTTT
TRBJ2-2,TRBD2,14,TRBV2,-,CASLRREGPGELFF,TGTGCCAGCTTGAGGCGGGAGGGGCCCGGGGAGCTGTTTTTT
TRBJ2-3,TRBD2,16,TRBV4-3,few,CASSQDEAWEGSTQYF,TGCGCCAGCAGCCAAGATGAGGCGTGGGAGGGGAGTACGCAGTATTTT
TRBJ2-1,-,13,TRBV20-1,-,CSARRSGVYEQFF,TGCAGTGCTAGGAGGAGTGGTGTCTATGAGCAGTTCTTC
TRBJ2-1,TRBD2,16,TRBV20-1,few,CSARPVASGVYNEQFF,TGCAGTGCTAGACCCGTAGCTAGCGGGGTTTACAATGAGCAGTTCTTC
TRBJ1-1,-,16,TRBV5-1,once,CASSLGTVPLNTEAFF,TGCGCCAGCAGCTTGGGGACAGTCCCCTTGAACACTGAAGCTTTCTTT